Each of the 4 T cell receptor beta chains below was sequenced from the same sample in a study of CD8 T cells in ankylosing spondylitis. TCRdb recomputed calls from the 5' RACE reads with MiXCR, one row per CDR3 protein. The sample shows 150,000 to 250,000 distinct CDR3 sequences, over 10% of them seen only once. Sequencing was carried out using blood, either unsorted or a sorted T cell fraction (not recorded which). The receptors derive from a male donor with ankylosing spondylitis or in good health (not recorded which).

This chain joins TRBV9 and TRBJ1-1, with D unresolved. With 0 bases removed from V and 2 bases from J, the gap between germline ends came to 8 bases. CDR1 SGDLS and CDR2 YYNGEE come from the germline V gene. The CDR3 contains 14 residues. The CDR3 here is CASSVEVVNTEAFF. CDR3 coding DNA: TGTGCCAGCAGCGTAGAGGTGGTTAACACTGAAGCTTTCTTT.

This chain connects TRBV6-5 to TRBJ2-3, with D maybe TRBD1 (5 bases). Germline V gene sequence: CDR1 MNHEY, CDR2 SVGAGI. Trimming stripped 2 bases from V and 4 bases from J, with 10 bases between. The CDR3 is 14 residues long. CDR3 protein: CASSYGIGADTQYF. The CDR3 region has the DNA TGTGCCAGCAGTTACGGAATAGGGGCAGATACGCAGTATTTT.

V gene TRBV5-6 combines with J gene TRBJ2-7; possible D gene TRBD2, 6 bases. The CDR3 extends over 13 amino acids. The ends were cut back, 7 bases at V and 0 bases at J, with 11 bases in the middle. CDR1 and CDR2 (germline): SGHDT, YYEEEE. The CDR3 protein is CASLAGNSYEQYF. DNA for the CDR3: TGTGCCAGCCTGGCGGGGAACTCCTACGAGCAGTACTTC.

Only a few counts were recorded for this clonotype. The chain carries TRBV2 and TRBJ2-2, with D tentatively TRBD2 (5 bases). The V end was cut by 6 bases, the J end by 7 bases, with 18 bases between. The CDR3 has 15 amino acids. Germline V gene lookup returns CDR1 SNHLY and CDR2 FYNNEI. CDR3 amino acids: CASSSRGGLGGELFF. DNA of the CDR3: TGTGCCAGCAGCTCAAGAGGCGGGCTGGGCGGGGAGCTGTTTTTT.